These T cell receptor beta chains were read from a single sample in a study of technical replicates of blood from a handful of donors. Profiled with immunoSEQ multiplex PCR; TCRdb holds only in-frame clones, not every one. The sample lists some 71,000 clones, around 97% occurring once. Sequenced: T cells isolated from PBMCs. These TCRs come from a human donor in good health. Each CDR3 is given with its conserved first and last residue. Fields, in order: D gene, clone size, J gene, V gene, CDR3 protein, CDR3 DNA. The D gene is left open where the match is weak. Size tells how often a clone was seen (once, few, many) or the class of an expanded clone, and some rows leave it out.

d_gene: TRBD1; abundance: -; j_gene: TRBJ1-2; v_gene: TRBV19; CDR3aa: CATSGIGGQGAPRDGYTF; CDR3nt: TGTGCCACCTCGGGAATAGGGGGACAGGGGGCGCCGAGGGATGGCTACACCTTC
d_gene: -; abundance: -; j_gene: TRBJ1-3; v_gene: TRBV11-2; CDR3aa: CASSLRSSSGNTIYF; CDR3nt: TGTGCCAGCAGCTTGAGGAGCAGCTCTGGAAACACCATATATTTT
d_gene: -; abundance: -; j_gene: TRBJ2-7; v_gene: TRBV27; CDR3aa: CASSWGHNYEQYF; CDR3nt: TGTGCCAGCAGTTGGGGACATAATTACGAGCAGTACTTC
d_gene: TRBD1; abundance: -; j_gene: TRBJ2-5; v_gene: TRBV11-3; CDR3aa: CASSLGQGQWAETQYF; CDR3nt: TGTGCCAGCAGCTTAGGACAGGGTCAATGGGCAGAGACCCAGTACTTC
d_gene: -; abundance: -; j_gene: TRBJ2-7; v_gene: TRBV11-1; CDR3aa: CASSLASISYEQYF; CDR3nt: TGTGCCAGCAGCTTAGCGTCTATCTCCTACGAGCAGTACTTC
d_gene: TRBD1; abundance: -; j_gene: TRBJ1-2; v_gene: TRBV27; CDR3aa: CASSPGTGGGYTF; CDR3nt: TGTGCCAGCAGCCCCGGGACAGGAGGTGGCTACACCTTC
d_gene: TRBD1; abundance: once; j_gene: TRBJ1-4; v_gene: TRBV6-1; CDR3aa: CASSRDRGEKLFF; CDR3nt: TGTGCCAGCAGCCGGGACAGGGGCGAAAAACTGTTTTTT
d_gene: TRBD2; abundance: -; j_gene: TRBJ2-3; v_gene: TRBV4-1; CDR3aa: CASNRGGGPDTQYF; CDR3nt: TGCGCCAGCAATCGCGGGGGGGGCCCAGATACGCAGTATTTT
d_gene: -; abundance: -; j_gene: TRBJ1-5; v_gene: TRBV7-6; CDR3aa: CASSSNPQVQPQHF; CDR3nt: TGTGCCAGCAGCTCCAATCCACAAGTTCAGCCCCAGCATTTT
d_gene: -; abundance: -; j_gene: TRBJ2-7; v_gene: TRBV19; CDR3aa: CASSSPGQSYEQYF; CDR3nt: TGTGCCAGTAGTTCCCCGGGACAATCCTACGAGCAGTACTTC
d_gene: -; abundance: -; j_gene: TRBJ1-2; v_gene: TRBV10-1; CDR3aa: CASSDGGIGYTF; CDR3nt: TGCGCCAGCAGTGACGGGGGGATTGGCTACACCTTC
d_gene: TRBD1; abundance: -; j_gene: TRBJ1-1; v_gene: TRBV7-9; CDR3aa: CASSPRDRGITEAFF; CDR3nt: TGTGCCAGCAGCCCCCGGGACAGGGGCATCACTGAAGCTTTCTTT
d_gene: -; abundance: -; j_gene: TRBJ2-3; v_gene: TRBV18; CDR3aa: CASSPRQLITDTQYF; CDR3nt: TGTGCCAGCTCACCAAGACAGCTAATCACAGATACGCAGTATTTT
d_gene: TRBD1; abundance: -; j_gene: TRBJ1-5; v_gene: TRBV2; CDR3aa: CASSGWTGWNQPQHF; CDR3nt: TGTGCCAGCAGTGGATGGACAGGGTGGAATCAGCCCCAGCATTTT
d_gene: -; abundance: -; j_gene: TRBJ1-4; v_gene: TRBV6-5; CDR3aa: CASSPLRGKLFF; CDR3nt: TGTGCCAGCAGTCCCCTCCGAGGAAAACTGTTTTTT
d_gene: TRBD2; abundance: -; j_gene: TRBJ2-1; v_gene: TRBV2; CDR3aa: CASGRLAGSNEQFF; CDR3nt: TGTGCCAGCGGGAGACTAGCGGGGAGTAATGAGCAGTTCTTC
d_gene: -; abundance: -; j_gene: TRBJ2-7; v_gene: TRBV4-1; CDR3aa: CASSQVHREPISYEQYF; CDR3nt: TGCGCCAGCAGCCAAGTTCACCGGGAGCCGATATCCTACGAGCAGTACTTC
d_gene: TRBD2; abundance: -; j_gene: TRBJ2-5; v_gene: TRBV19; CDR3aa: CASSNLGTSGTEGQYF; CDR3nt: TGTGCCAGTAGTAACCTCGGGACTAGCGGGACAGAGGGCCAGTACTTC
d_gene: TRBD2; abundance: once; j_gene: TRBJ2-7; v_gene: TRBV5-3; CDR3aa: CARSPYTGTTLYEQYF; CDR3nt: TGTGCCAGAAGCCCATACACCGGGACTACTCTCTACGAGCAGTACTTC
d_gene: -; abundance: -; j_gene: TRBJ2-5; v_gene: TRBV5-1; CDR3aa: CASSLAGSQETQYF; CDR3nt: TGCGCCAGCAGCTTGGCGGGGTCACAAGAGACCCAGTACTTC
d_gene: TRBD1; abundance: -; j_gene: TRBJ2-7; v_gene: TRBV7-7; CDR3aa: CASSPRDSHEQYF; CDR3nt: TGTGCTAGCAGCCCTAGGGACAGCCACGAGCAGTACTTC
d_gene: TRBD2; abundance: once; j_gene: TRBJ2-7; v_gene: TRBV6-5; CDR3aa: CASSYRTPLARYEQYF; CDR3nt: TGTGCCAGCAGTTACCGCACACCACTAGCGAGGTACGAGCAGTACTTC
d_gene: TRBD1; abundance: -; j_gene: TRBJ2-2; v_gene: TRBV2; CDR3aa: CASRRGPGELFF; CDR3nt: TGTGCCAGCCGCAGGGGGCCCGGGGAGCTGTTTTTT
d_gene: TRBD2; abundance: -; j_gene: TRBJ2-3; v_gene: TRBV5-1; CDR3aa: CASSQGTSRPSTDTQYF; CDR3nt: TGCGCCAGCAGCCAAGGGACTAGCCGTCCCAGCACAGATACGCAGTATTTT
d_gene: TRBD1; abundance: -; j_gene: TRBJ2-5; v_gene: TRBV2; CDR3aa: CASSRGQLETQYF; CDR3nt: TGTGCCAGCAGCAGGGGACAGTTAGAGACCCAGTACTTC
d_gene: -; abundance: -; j_gene: TRBJ2-5; v_gene: TRBV11-3; CDR3aa: CASSLGGSQETQYF; CDR3nt: TGTGCCAGCAGCTTAGGCGGCTCCCAAGAGACCCAGTACTTC
d_gene: -; abundance: -; j_gene: TRBJ1-5; v_gene: TRBV19; CDR3aa: CASSWGDQPQHF; CDR3nt: TGTGCCAGTAGTTGGGGCGATCAGCCCCAGCATTTT
d_gene: TRBD1; abundance: -; j_gene: TRBJ1-5; v_gene: TRBV5-6; CDR3aa: CASSSRDRGPFFPQHF; CDR3nt: TGTGCCAGCAGCTCGCGGGACAGGGGCCCTTTCTTCCCCCAGCATTTT
d_gene: -; abundance: -; j_gene: TRBJ1-2; v_gene: TRBV19; CDR3aa: CASSMGREGGYTF; CDR3nt: TGTGCCAGTAGTATGGGCAGGGAGGGAGGCTACACCTTC
d_gene: TRBD1; abundance: -; j_gene: TRBJ1-2; v_gene: TRBV11-2; CDR3aa: CASSTRTGPENYGYTF; CDR3nt: TGTGCCAGCAGCACCCGGACAGGCCCTGAGAACTATGGCTACACCTTC
d_gene: -; abundance: -; j_gene: TRBJ2-5; v_gene: TRBV5-4; CDR3aa: CASSLGGEQETQYF; CDR3nt: TGTGCCAGCAGCTTGGGGGGGGAACAAGAGACCCAGTACTTC
d_gene: TRBD1; abundance: -; j_gene: TRBJ1-1; v_gene: TRBV6-1; CDR3aa: CASSPDRGDTEAFF; CDR3nt: TGTGCCAGCAGTCCCGACAGGGGGGACACTGAAGCTTTCTTT
d_gene: TRBD2; abundance: -; j_gene: TRBJ2-5; v_gene: TRBV19; CDR3aa: CASSWTGGGETQYF; CDR3nt: TGTGCCAGTAGTTGGACGGGAGGGGGTGAGACCCAGTACTTC
d_gene: -; abundance: -; j_gene: TRBJ2-1; v_gene: TRBV7-9; CDR3aa: CASSLLWEQFF; CDR3nt: TGTGCCAGCAGCCTATTGTGGGAGCAGTTCTTC
d_gene: -; abundance: -; j_gene: TRBJ1-5; v_gene: TRBV7-8; CDR3aa: CASSLVAGTRNQPQHF; CDR3nt: TGTGCCAGCAGCTTAGTTGCGGGGACGCGCAATCAGCCCCAGCATTTT
d_gene: TRBD1; abundance: -; j_gene: TRBJ1-2; v_gene: TRBV6-5; CDR3aa: CASSYRQGNYGYTF; CDR3nt: TGTGCCAGCAGTTACCGACAGGGTAACTATGGCTACACCTTC
d_gene: TRBD1; abundance: -; j_gene: TRBJ1-1; v_gene: TRBV25-1; CDR3aa: CASSESGTGDLNTEAFF; CDR3nt: TGTGCCAGCAGTGAGTCCGGGACAGGGGATTTGAACACTGAAGCTTTCTTT
d_gene: -; abundance: -; j_gene: TRBJ1-4; v_gene: TRBV5-5; CDR3aa: CASSLVFGSSPFNEKLFF; CDR3nt: TGTGCCAGCAGCTTGGTTTTCGGGTCTTCCCCATTTAATGAAAAACTGTTTTTT
d_gene: TRBD2; abundance: -; j_gene: TRBJ2-3; v_gene: TRBV4-1; CDR3aa: CASSQDFLRAGLDTQYF; CDR3nt: TGCGCCAGCAGCCAAGACTTTCTTCGAGCGGGACTAGATACGCAGTATTTT
d_gene: TRBD1; abundance: -; j_gene: TRBJ1-1; v_gene: TRBV11-2; CDR3aa: CASSYTGGIEAFF; CDR3nt: TGTGCCAGCAGCTATACAGGGGGAATTGAAGCTTTCTTT
d_gene: -; abundance: -; j_gene: TRBJ2-3; v_gene: TRBV28; CDR3aa: CASTRDTGTDTQYF; CDR3nt: TGTGCCAGCACCCGGGACACCGGCACAGATACGCAGTATTTT
d_gene: -; abundance: -; j_gene: TRBJ1-4; v_gene: TRBV28; CDR3aa: CASSLVSHNEKLFF; CDR3nt: TGTGCCAGCAGTTTAGTTTCACATAATGAAAAACTGTTTTTT
d_gene: TRBD1; abundance: -; j_gene: TRBJ2-1; v_gene: TRBV5-6; CDR3aa: CASSSTVGDSSYNEQFF; CDR3nt: TGTGCCAGCAGCTCAACAGTCGGGGACAGCTCCTACAATGAGCAGTTCTTC
d_gene: TRBD1; abundance: -; j_gene: TRBJ1-2; v_gene: TRBV18; CDR3aa: CASSPRQGNGYTF; CDR3nt: TGTGCCAGCTCACCACGACAGGGAAATGGCTACACCTTC
d_gene: TRBD1; abundance: -; j_gene: TRBJ2-2; v_gene: TRBV19; CDR3aa: CASSLRTGWGFAGELFF; CDR3nt: TGTGCCAGTAGTCTCCGGACAGGGTGGGGATTCGCCGGGGAGCTGTTTTTT
d_gene: TRBD2; abundance: -; j_gene: TRBJ2-1; v_gene: TRBV27; CDR3aa: CATRLAGKGEQFF; CDR3nt: TGTGCCACCCGACTAGCGGGAAAAGGTGAGCAGTTCTTC
d_gene: TRBD2; abundance: -; j_gene: TRBJ2-7; v_gene: TRBV28; CDR3aa: CASRRPAGNYEQYF; CDR3nt: TGTGCCAGCCGTAGACCAGCGGGGAACTACGAGCAGTACTTC
d_gene: -; abundance: -; j_gene: TRBJ1-5; v_gene: TRBV28; CDR3aa: CASSLVQPNQPQHF; CDR3nt: TGTGCCAGCAGTTTGGTACAGCCCAATCAGCCCCAGCATTTT
d_gene: -; abundance: -; j_gene: TRBJ1-1; v_gene: TRBV11-1; CDR3aa: CASSLWDIGSHEAFF; CDR3nt: TGTGCCAGCAGCTTATGGGACATTGGTTCGCATGAAGCTTTCTTT
d_gene: TRBD1; abundance: -; j_gene: TRBJ1-4; v_gene: TRBV5-1; CDR3aa: CASSLGTGTGNEKLFF; CDR3nt: TGCGCCAGCAGCTTGGGAACCGGGACAGGGAATGAAAAACTGTTTTTT
d_gene: -; abundance: once; j_gene: TRBJ1-4; v_gene: TRBV5-6; CDR3aa: CASSFISTNEKLFF; CDR3nt: TGTGCCAGCAGCTTTATATCAACTAATGAAAAACTGTTTTTT
d_gene: -; abundance: -; j_gene: TRBJ2-6; v_gene: TRBV7-6; CDR3aa: CASSLWADRSGANVLTF; CDR3nt: TGTGCCAGCAGCTTATGGGCAGACCGCTCTGGGGCCAACGTCCTGACTTTC
d_gene: TRBD2; abundance: -; j_gene: TRBJ2-7; v_gene: TRBV19; CDR3aa: CASSYGTSGREQYF; CDR3nt: TGTGCCAGTAGTTACGGGACTAGCGGGAGGGAGCAGTACTTC
d_gene: TRBD2; abundance: -; j_gene: TRBJ2-5; v_gene: TRBV6-4; CDR3aa: CASSDSAGEETQYF; CDR3nt: TGTGCCAGCAGTGACTCGGCGGGGGAAGAGACCCAGTACTTC
d_gene: -; abundance: -; j_gene: TRBJ2-5; v_gene: TRBV13; CDR3aa: CASSPPYGREPKTQYF; CDR3nt: TGTGCCAGCAGCCCCCCTTATGGCCGGGAGCCGAAGACCCAGTACTTC
d_gene: -; abundance: -; j_gene: TRBJ1-4; v_gene: TRBV5-3; CDR3aa: CARSRTRDREKLFF; CDR3nt: TGTGCCAGAAGCAGAACCCGGGATAGAGAAAAACTGTTTTTT